This T cell receptor beta chain stems from a study of T cell changes during pregnancy in multiple sclerosis. This clone was seen a handful of times. The CDR3 totals 15 residues. Germline V gives CDR1 LNHDA, CDR2 SQIVND (reference sequence). Trimming removed 8 bases from V and 6 bases from J; junction bases left unmatched: 7. Method: immunoSEQ multiplex PCR; TCRdb's copy keeps in-frame clones and lacks some. Among approximately 110,000 clones listed, about 93% were seen once. This TCR was recovered from a female donor with multiple sclerosis, enrolled in a pregnancy study. The genes are TRBV19 and TRBJ2-1; 13 bases map to TRBD2. Specimen: peripheral blood, collected in the third trimester of pregnancy. For the CDR3, the DNA is TGTGCCAGTGCCGGCGGACTAGCGGGAGCCAATGAGCAGTTCTTC. Its translation is CASAGGLAGANEQFF. The full variable domain, with the rest looked up from reference TRBV19 and TRBJ2-1, is DGGITQSPKYLFRKEGQNVTLSCEQNLNHDAMYWYRQDPGQGLRLIYYSQIVNDFQKGDIAEGYSVSREKKESFPLTVTSAQKNPTAFYLCASAGGLAGANEQFFGPGTRLTVL.